This TCR beta chain was sequenced for a study of T cells in women clearing cervical HPV infection. Overall study context: Cases' blood sampling followed lesion detection by median approximately 140 days (90 to 200).

This table comes from immunoSEQ multiplex PCR, and its TCRdb copy is limited to in-frame clones, with some not included. The table counts fewer than 15,000 clones; about 10% lies in the top ten. Remarks on this clone: The antigen remains undetermined. The CDR3 extends 3 residues past the end of the read, so its final part is completed from the germline J gene.

CDR1 and CDR2 (germline): DFQATT, SNEGSKA (reference sequence). V was trimmed by 2 bases and J by 2 bases, leaving 12 bases between them. The CDR3 has 14 residues. General study results and limits: Cases carried less TRBV6-7 than controls: about 0.1% versus 0.15%. Cases and controls were distinguished at AUC about 0.79 by richness and V genes.

This receptor was obtained from a woman between 18 and 75 years old with a cervical HPV16 infection that either progressed to CIN3+ or cleared (not recorded which). Material: blood buffy coat. The gene calls are TRBV20-1 and TRBJ2-5; tentatively, D is TRBD1 (6 bases). CDR3 DNA (partial): TGCAGTGCTAGAACCTGGACAGAGCAAGAGACC. Encoded protein: CSARTWTEQET. The entire CDR3 protein is CSARTWTEQETQYF.